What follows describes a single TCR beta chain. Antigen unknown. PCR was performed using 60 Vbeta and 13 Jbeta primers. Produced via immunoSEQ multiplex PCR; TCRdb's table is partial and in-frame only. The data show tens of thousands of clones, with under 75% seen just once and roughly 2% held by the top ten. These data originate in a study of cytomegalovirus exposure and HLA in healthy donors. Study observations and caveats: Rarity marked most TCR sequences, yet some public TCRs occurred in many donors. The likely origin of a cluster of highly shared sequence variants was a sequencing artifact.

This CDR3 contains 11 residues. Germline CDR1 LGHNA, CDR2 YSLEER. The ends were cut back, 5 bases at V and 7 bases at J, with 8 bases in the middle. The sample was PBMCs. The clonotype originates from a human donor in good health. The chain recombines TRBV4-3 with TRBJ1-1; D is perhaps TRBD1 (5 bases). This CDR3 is CASSLRGEAFF. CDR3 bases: TGCGCCAGCAGCTTAAGGGGTGAAGCTTTCTTT.